Sequencing of this T cell receptor beta chain was carried out in a study of T cells after posttransplantation cyclophosphamide. Study observations and caveats: Tissue-infiltrating T cells from skin or gut overlapped little with blood T cells. Recipient CMV seropositivity and CMV reactivation strongly tracked TRB clonality.

Ten or more counts support this clone. Its antigen is unidentified. The CDR3 spans 14 residues. Germline lookup yields CDR1 PRHDT and CDR2 FYEKMQ (reference sequence). V shed 7 bases, J shed 2 bases, and the junction held 6 bases outside the gene matches. Here immunoSEQ multiplex PCR was the method, and the copy in TCRdb shows in-frame clones only, minus some. The sample holds around 12,000 clones, and no clone turns up only once. Treatment was busulfan-fludarabine conditioning, a marrow graft, and cyclophosphamide on days +3 and +4. The source is a female patient in her 40s who received an allogeneic stem cell transplant from an unrelated donor, was CMV-positive, and had acute GVHD only. Some of the T cells may derive from the graft donor. V and J are TRBV13 and TRBJ2-7; TRBD2 matches 9 bases. The input for sequencing was PBMCs, taken after allogeneic stem cell transplant with posttransplant cyclophosphamide. The CDR3 region has the DNA TGTGCCAGCACCGCGGGGGGGGTCCCCTACGAGCAGTACTTC. The encoded protein is CASTAGGVPYEQYF. The entire variable domain, with the rest obtained from reference TRBV13 and TRBJ2-7, is as follows: AAGVIQSPRHLIKEKRETATLKCYPIPRHDTVYWYQQGPGQDPQFLISFYEKMQSDKGSIPDRFSAQQFSDYHSELNMSSLELGDSALYFCASTAGGVPYEQYFGPGTRLTVT.